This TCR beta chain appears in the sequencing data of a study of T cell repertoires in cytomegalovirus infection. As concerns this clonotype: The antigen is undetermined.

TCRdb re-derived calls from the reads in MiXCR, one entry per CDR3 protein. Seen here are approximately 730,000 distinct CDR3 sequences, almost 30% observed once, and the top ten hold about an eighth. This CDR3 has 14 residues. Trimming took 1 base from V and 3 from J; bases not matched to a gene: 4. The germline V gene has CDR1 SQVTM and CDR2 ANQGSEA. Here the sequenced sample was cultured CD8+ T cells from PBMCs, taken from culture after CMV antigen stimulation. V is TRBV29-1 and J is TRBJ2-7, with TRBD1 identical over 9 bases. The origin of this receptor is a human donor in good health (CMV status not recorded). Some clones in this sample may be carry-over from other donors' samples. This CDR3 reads CSVEGTGADYEQYF. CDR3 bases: TGCAGCGTTGAAGGGACAGGGGCCGACTACGAGCAGTACTTC.